These 31 T cell receptor beta chains were all obtained from the same sample, sequenced in a study of blood T cell repertoires in COVID-19. TCRdb keeps only in-frame clones here, not all; method: immunoSEQ multiplex PCR. Of about 300,000 clones listed, about 89% were seen once; the top ten hold less than 2%. Sequencing input: PBMCs or T cells enriched from blood (not recorded which). The source of these receptors is a woman aged 40 to 49 who had recovered from COVID-19.

J is TRBJ2-7 and V is TRBV19, with D possibly TRBD1 on 5 matching bases. This CDR3 is 13 amino acids long. Germline-derived CDR1 and CDR2 are LNHDA and SQIVND (reference sequence). The V end lost 10 bases, the J end lost 5 bases, and 18 bases lay between the germline ends. Here the CDR3 DNA reads TGTGCCACGTCTGAAACCAGGGCCGACGAGCAGTACTTC. Amino acids: CATSETRADEQYF.

The chain is built from TRBV6-4 and TRBJ2-1, with 7 bases matching TRBD1. The CDR3 has 15 amino acids. Germline V lookup: CDR1 MRHNA, CDR2 SNTAGT. Losses at the gene ends were 4 bases for V and 2 bases for J; bases not matched to a gene: 5. The DNA of the CDR3 is TGTGCCAGCAGTGGGGGGACAGAAACCTACAATGAGCAGTTCTTC. Protein product: CASSGGTETYNEQFF.

This clone occurred once. The J gene is TRBJ1-5, the V gene TRBV21-1. TRBV21-1 is marked as a pseudogene. The CDR3 consists of 15 residues. CDR3 in amino acids: CASSKFGGYNQPQHF. CDR3 in DNA: TGTGCCAGCAGCAAATTTGGGGGGTACAATCAGCCCCAGCATTTT.

The CDR3 nucleotides are TGCGCCAGCAGCTTGGCCTCGGCGGGACGGCGTTCGGATACGCAGTATTTT. Translated: CASSLASAGRRSDTQYF. V usage is TRBV5-1 and J usage is TRBJ2-3, with a tentative D call TRBD2 (6 bases). Germline V gene lookup returns CDR1 SGHRS and CDR2 YFSETQ. The CDR3 totals 17 residues. Trimming shortened V by 0 bases and J by 6 bases, and 20 bases separated the two germline ends. The full variable domain, rest sourced from reference TRBV5-1 and TRBJ2-3, is KAGVTQTPRYLIKTRGQQVTLSCSPISGHRSVSWYQQTPGQGLQFLFEYFSETQRNKGNFPGRFSGRQFSNSRSEMNVSTLELGDSALYLCASSLASAGRRSDTQYFGPGTRLTVL.

V gene TRBV2 combines with J gene TRBJ2-5; 7 bases map to TRBD1. Germline trimming cut 11 bases from V and 5 bases from J; bases unmatched to any gene: 14. The CDR3 has 14 amino acids. The germline CDR1 and CDR2 sequences are SNHLY and FYNNEI. CDR3 DNA sequence: TGTGCCGGGATGGACAGGCCTACAAGGGAGACCCAGTACTTC. Amino acid sequence: CAGMDRPTRETQYF.

This clone came up once. The chain links TRBV6-1 to TRBJ2-5, with D maybe TRBD1 (6 bases). Germline V lookup: CDR1 MNHNS, CDR2 SASEGT. The V and J ends lost 1 base and 5 bases respectively, with 11 bases between them. The CDR3 has 14 residues. For the CDR3, the DNA is TGTGCCAGCAGTGAAGGTGGGGGCTCGGAGACCCAGTACTTC. Its translation: CASSEGGGSETQYF.

V gene TRBV20-1 combines with J gene TRBJ2-5; TRBD1 aligns across 7 bases. The ends lost 3 bases at V and 4 bases at J; junction bases unmatched: 8. The CDR3 runs to 14 residues. Germline values: CDR1 DFQATT, CDR2 SNEGSKA (reference sequence). The chain's CDR3 is CSASVQEGAETQYF. The CDR3 DNA follows: TGCAGTGCTAGTGTCCAAGAGGGGGCAGAGACCCAGTACTTC.

This chain joins TRBV14 and TRBJ1-1; 9 nucleotides align to TRBD1. The CDR3 has 15 amino acids. With V trimmed by 2 bases and J by 2 bases, 3 bases remained unmatched. The germline V gene has CDR1 SGHDN and CDR2 FVKESK. CDR3 in amino acids: CASSQNRGHNTEAFF. CDR3 bases: TGTGCCAGCAGCCAAAACAGGGGGCATAACACTGAAGCTTTCTTT.

The chain carries TRBV29-1 and TRBJ2-1; 7 bases fit TRBD1. The CDR3 is 15 residues long. J was trimmed by 1 base and V by 5 bases; bases with no gene match: 8. Germline CDR1 is SQVTM and CDR2 is ANQGSEA. The CDR3 sequence: CSVTGDLRSYNEQFF. As DNA, the CDR3 is TGCAGCGTTACAGGGGACCTCCGGTCCTACAATGAGCAGTTCTTC.

The CDR3 nucleotides read TGTGCCAGCAGCTCCCCGGACAGGGCTGGAAACACCATATATTTT. Translating gives CASSSPDRAGNTIYF. The J gene is TRBJ1-3, the V gene TRBV7-9, with TRBD1 matching 8 bases. This CDR3 comprises 15 residues. Looked up from germline, CDR1 is SEHNR and CDR2 is FQNEAQ (reference sequence). Trimming took 4 bases from V and 2 from J; bases not matched to a gene: 4.

The rearrangement links TRBV11-3 to TRBJ1-1; D is unresolved. The germline CDR1 and CDR2 sequences are SGHNT and YENEEA. V lost 5 bases, J lost 4 bases, and 11 bases lay in between. This CDR3 region has 13 residues. The chain's CDR3 is CASSQGRVTEAFF. CDR3 in DNA: TGTGCCAGCAGCCAAGGGAGGGTCACTGAAGCTTTCTTT.

The chain couples TRBV7-8 to TRBJ2-5; 7 positions agree with TRBD2. The CDR3 sequence is 14 residues long. With V trimmed by 5 bases and J by 4 bases, 7 bases remained unmatched. Germline loops: CDR1 SGHVS, CDR2 FQNEAQ. The CDR3 sequence: CASSILGGTETQYF. In DNA form, the CDR3 reads TGTGCCAGCAGCATCCTGGGAGGGACAGAGACCCAGTACTTC.

The rearrangement uses TRBV19 and TRBJ2-4; 7 bases are shared with TRBD1. The CDR3 runs 14 residues. CDR1 and CDR2 (germline): LNHDA, SQIVND (reference sequence). J lost 1 base, V lost 4 bases, and 1 base had no gene match. The DNA of the CDR3 is TGTGCCAGTAGTACACAGGGGGCCAAAAACATTCAGTACTTC. It is translated as CASSTQGAKNIQYF.

The V and J genes are TRBV25-1 and TRBJ1-5; tentative D call: TRBD1 (6 bases). The CDR3 is 14 amino acids. Germline CDR1 is MGHDK and CDR2 is SYGVNS. V was trimmed by 1 base and J by 7 bases, leaving 11 bases between them. The CDR3 sequence: CASSESTGIQPQHF. CDR3 DNA sequence: TGTGCCAGCAGTGAATCCACAGGGATACAGCCCCAGCATTTT.

CDR3 loop: CASSAGTVSSPLHF. CDR3 sequence (DNA): TGCGCCAGCAGTGCCGGGACAGTTTCTTCACCCCTCCACTTT. The chain carries TRBV10-1 and TRBJ1-6, with TRBD1 matching over 7 bases. V dropped 4 bases and J dropped 9; count of bases not matched to a gene: 6. Germline V CDR1 and CDR2: WNHNN, SYGVQD (reference sequence). CDR3 size: 14 residues.

The genes are TRBV5-1 and TRBJ2-7; D may be TRBD1 (10 bases). This CDR3 is 16 amino acids long. Germline-derived CDR1 and CDR2 are SGHRS and YFSETQ. Trimming removed 4 bases at V and 2 bases at J, with 19 bases between. The CDR3 is CASSLLAGQGTYEQYF. CDR3 nucleotide sequence: TGCGCCAGCAGCCTCCTAGCGGGACAGGGGACCTACGAGCAGTACTTC.

This chain links TRBV19 with TRBJ1-2; 8 bases agree with TRBD1. The V gene's germline CDR1 is LNHDA and CDR2 SQIVND (reference sequence). The CDR3 has 15 residues. V was clipped by 4 bases and J by 7 bases; unmatched bases: 11. The chain's CDR3 is CASSRTQGAISGYTF. The CDR3 bases are TGTGCCAGTAGTAGAACGCAGGGGGCAATTTCTGGCTACACCTTC.

V and J are TRBV5-4 and TRBJ1-1, with D perhaps matching TRBD1 (5 bases). The V gene's germline CDR1 is SGHNT and CDR2 YYREEE (reference sequence). This CDR3 has 13 amino acids. V shed 4 bases and J shed 0 bases, with 7 bases lying between them. DNA of the CDR3: TGTGCCAGCAGCCAGGGCATGAACACTGAAGCTTTCTTT. As protein: CASSQGMNTEAFF.

This clone was recorded once. V and J are TRBV5-8 and TRBJ2-7; 9 bases align to TRBD1. Trimming at V came to 2 bases and at J to 5 bases, leaving 5 bases not matched to a gene. The CDR3 has 14 residues. Germline loops: CDR1 SGHTS, CDR2 YDEGEE. Here the CDR3 reads CASSFRDRVHEQYF. The CDR3 coding sequence is TGTGCCAGCAGCTTCCGGGACAGGGTCCACGAGCAGTACTTC.

V usage is TRBV4-2 and J usage is TRBJ2-5, with 12 bases matching TRBD2. Trimming cost V 0 bases and J 2 bases; bases outside gene matches: 19. This CDR3 contains 22 residues. From germline, CDR1 is LGHNA and CDR2 YNFKEQ. The CDR3 nucleotides are TGTGCCAGCAGCCAAGATGCTCTTCGTAGAGATGTAACTAGCGGGGGGCAAGAGACCCAGTACTTC. Protein sequence: CASSQDALRRDVTSGGQETQYF.

Remarks on this clone: Other DNA sequences of this sample code for an identical CDR3. The chain joins TRBV18 to TRBJ1-2; 9 nucleotides align to TRBD1. After removal of 2 bases from V and 4 bases from J, the junction contained 2 bases not matched to a gene. The CDR3 is 14 amino acids. CDR1 is KGHSH, CDR2 LQKENI, per germline. The CDR3 DNA reads as TGTGCCAGCTCACCATTGGACAGGGGCTATGGCTACACCTTC. This encodes CASSPLDRGYGYTF.

This chain links TRBV5-6 with TRBJ1-3; 11 bases agree with TRBD1. This CDR3 has 16 amino acids. CDR1 is SGHDT and CDR2 is YYEEEE in the germline V gene. V gave up 5 bases and J gave up 3 bases; unmatched junction bases: 7. The CDR3 coding sequence is TGTGCCAGCAGTTTTTGGACAGGGGGCTATGGAAACACCATATATTTT. Translating it yields CASSFWTGGYGNTIYF.

V gene TRBV6-5 combines with J gene TRBJ1-6, with unresolved D. From germline, CDR1 is MNHEY and CDR2 SVGAGI. V was clipped by 5 bases and J by 7 bases, with 9 bases between them. The CDR3 loop spans 13 amino acids. The CDR3: CASSTHGNSPLHF. The DNA of the CDR3 is TGTGCCAGCAGTACCCACGGGAATTCACCCCTCCACTTT.

This clone has only one observation. The rearrangement uses TRBV5-1 and TRBJ2-7; the D gene is possibly TRBD1 (5 bases). The CDR3 runs 14 residues. Trimming took off 4 bases at V and 3 bases at J, with 14 bases between the two ends. The V gene's germline CDR1 is SGHRS and CDR2 YFSETQ. Here the CDR3 reads CASSPSRVGYEQYF. As DNA, the CDR3 is TGCGCCAGCAGCCCGTCCAGGGTAGGCTACGAGCAGTACTTC.

The rearrangement uses TRBV6-2 or TRBV6-3 and TRBJ2-1, with a possible D match to TRBD2 (5 bases). Germline V gene sequence: CDR1 MNHEY, CDR2 SVGEGT. The CDR3 contains 14 residues. With 4 bases removed from V and 0 bases from J, the gap between germline ends came to 7 bases. The chain's CDR3 is CASSSGSSYNEQFF. The CDR3 DNA sequence: TGTGCCAGCAGTTCGGGGAGCTCCTACAATGAGCAGTTCTTC.

The CDR3 loop reads CASSYSTGDGTEAFF. CDR3 DNA: TGTGCCAGCAGTTACTCGACCGGGGATGGAACTGAAGCTTTCTTT. This chain uses TRBV6-5 with TRBJ1-1, with no clear D. The V end lost 0 bases, the J end lost 5 bases, and 13 bases lay between the germline ends. The CDR3 has 15 amino acids. Germline V lookup: CDR1 MNHEY, CDR2 SVGAGI.

V gene TRBV7-9 combines with J gene TRBJ1-5; D is possibly TRBD1 (6 bases). The CDR3 runs to 15 residues. Germline V gene lookup returns CDR1 SEHNR and CDR2 FQNEAQ (reference sequence). V lost 0 bases and J 2 bases, leaving 8 bases between the germline ends. In nucleotides, the CDR3 is TGTGCCAGCAGCTTAGCATCAGGGGGCAATCAGCCCCAGCATTTT. Its translation is CASSLASGGNQPQHF.

The chain links TRBV27 to TRBJ2-7, with 8 nucleotides matching TRBD2. The CDR3 is 15 residues long. Germline loops: CDR1 MNHEY, CDR2 SMNVEV (reference sequence). Losses at the gene ends were 5 bases for V and 3 bases for J; bases not matched to a gene: 9. CDR3 amino acids: CASSGRGDPIYEQYF. CDR3 coding DNA: TGTGCCAGCAGTGGGCGGGGGGACCCGATCTACGAGCAGTACTTC.

This chain joins TRBV9 and TRBJ2-5; D might be TRBD1 (5 bases). Germline V lookup: CDR1 SGDLS, CDR2 YYNGEE. V was clipped by 4 bases and J by 4 bases, with 17 bases between them. The CDR3 has 15 residues. This CDR3 reads CASSLQGTPGETQYF. CDR3 DNA: TGTGCCAGCAGCTTGCAGGGTACCCCGGGAGAGACCCAGTACTTC.

The chain employs TRBV5-1 and TRBJ2-3, with 7 bases identical to TRBD2. This CDR3 comprises 16 residues. CDR1 and CDR2 from the germline V gene are SGHRS and YFSETQ. The J segment lost 2 bases and the V segment lost 0 bases, leaving 6 bases of the junction unmatched. The CDR3 sequence: CASSLGGRGTTDTQYF. CDR3 bases: TGCGCCAGCAGCTTGGGAGGGCGGGGGACCACAGATACGCAGTATTTT.

The chain combines TRBV5-1 with TRBJ2-7; 13 bases align to TRBD2. The CDR3 extends over 15 amino acids. The ends lost 4 bases at V and 3 bases at J; junction bases unmatched: 4. Germline values: CDR1 SGHRS, CDR2 YFSETQ. The CDR3 protein is CASSPGTSGDYEQYF. CDR3 nucleotides: TGCGCCAGCAGCCCGGGGACTAGCGGGGACTACGAGCAGTACTTC.